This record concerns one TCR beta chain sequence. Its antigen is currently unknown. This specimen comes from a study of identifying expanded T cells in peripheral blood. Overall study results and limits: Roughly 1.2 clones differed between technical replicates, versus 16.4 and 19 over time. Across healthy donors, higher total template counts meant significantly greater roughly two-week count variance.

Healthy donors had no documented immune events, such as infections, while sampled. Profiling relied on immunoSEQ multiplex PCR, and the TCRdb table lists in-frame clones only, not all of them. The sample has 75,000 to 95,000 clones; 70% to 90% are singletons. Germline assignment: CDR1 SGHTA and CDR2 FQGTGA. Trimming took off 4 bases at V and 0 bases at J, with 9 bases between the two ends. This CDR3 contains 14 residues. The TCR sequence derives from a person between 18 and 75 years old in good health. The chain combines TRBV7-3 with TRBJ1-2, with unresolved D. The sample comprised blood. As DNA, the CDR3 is TGTGCCAGCAGCTGGTCTAAGACTAACTATGGCTACACCTTC. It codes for CASSWSKTNYGYTF.